The T cell receptor (beta chain) under discussion was sequenced for a study of blood T cell repertoires in COVID-19. For the study at large: Samples came from the United States, Italy and Spain, spanning acute and convalescent COVID-19. In each case, the material was cDNA or gDNA derived from T cells, B-cell-depleted T cells, or PBMCs.

TCRdb keeps only in-frame clones here, not all; method: immunoSEQ multiplex PCR. The table lists 130,000 or so clones, 85% to 90% of them singletons, with approximately 27% in the top ten. V was cut by 9 bases and J by 0 bases, with 23 bases left in between. Looked up from germline, CDR1 is SGHRS and CDR2 is YFSETQ. CDR3 size: 17 residues. The source material was peripheral blood. The chain links TRBV5-1 to TRBJ2-3; a weak D match, TRBD2 (7 bases). This TCR was sampled from a man aged 65 to 85 with active or convalescent COVID-19. CDR3 residues: CATSHGRRGSSTDTQYF. DNA of the CDR3: TGCGCCACTTCTCACGGGAGGAGGGGGAGTAGCACAGATACGCAGTATTTT.